These 2 T cell receptor beta chains share one sample of origin, sequenced in a study of cytomegalovirus exposure and HLA in healthy donors. Clones were sequenced by immunoSEQ multiplex PCR, and TCRdb holds only the in-frame ones, with some missing. The sample yields some 200,000 clones, 84% seen once. The material sequenced was PBMCs. These receptors all come from a woman between 25 and 40 years old in good health and CMV-seropositive.

V and J are TRBV5-4 and TRBJ1-2; D unresolved. CDR3 length: 13 amino acids. Germline CDR1 SGHNT, CDR2 YYREEE (reference sequence). V was trimmed by 0 bases and J by 6 bases, leaving 9 bases between them. The CDR3 DNA reads as TGTGCCAGCAGCTTGGAAGGAGGGCATGGCTACACCTTC. Its protein product is CASSLEGGHGYTF.

The chain uses TRBV2 and TRBJ2-3, with D tentatively TRBD1 (6 bases). From germline, CDR1 is SNHLY and CDR2 FYNNEI. The CDR3 spans 14 residues. V was pared by 2 bases and J by 4 bases, with 10 bases between. The CDR3 bases are TGTGCCAGCAGTGAAACAGGGCCCCCAGATACGCAGTATTTT. Protein sequence: CASSETGPPDTQYF.